Sequencing of this T cell receptor beta chain was carried out in a study of breast tumors, draining lymph nodes, adjacent tissues (dated by TCRdb to the mid-2010s). Context from the whole study: TCR beta repertoires were compared across tumor, adjacent nontumor tissue and axillary lymph nodes obtained from breast cancer patients. In human breast cancer, the study set out to assess how tumor, surrounding tissue and draining lymph node repertoires relate to one another and whether T cells might be exchanged between them. Paper-wide results and their limitations: Tumor and nontumor tissue repertoires were significantly more similar in luminal-like than in basal-like breast cancer. The data were judged consistent with most tumor T cells deriving from the lymph node and then expanding within tumor tissue. Tumor T-cell repertoires showed less diversity than lymph node repertoires and more diversity than nontumor tissue repertoires, and tumor T-cell repertoires showed preferential V and J gene usage. The conclusion that tumor T cells originate in lymph nodes was framed as consistent with a hypothesis rather than directly demonstrated.

Lymph node samples were obtained from the axillary draining lymph nodes of breast cancer patients. Sequencing relied on an Illumina HiSeq 2000. TCR beta chain libraries were generated through multiplex PCR amplification. High-throughput sequencing was used to analyze the amplified TCR beta chain products. Starting from the raw public reads, TCRdb applied fastp trimming at Q25, assembled clones with MiXCR and retained in-frame beta chains. Entries that share a CDR3 protein sequence are merged under the most common genes and DNA. The sample yields 150,000 to 200,000 distinct CDR3 sequences; about 30% were counted once. Clones ranked in the top ten supply about 4% of the sample. Regarding this clonotype: Its antigen specificity is not known. The sample holds no much larger clone one base away, and base qualities are not on file.

Sequenced material: axillary lymph node tissue. The receptor was derived from a female donor with breast cancer. Some clones in this sample may be carry-over from other donors' samples.

The CDR3 protein is CASSLSGGRGQPQHF. The nucleotides are TGTGCCAGCAGTCTCTCAGGGGGCAGGGGCCAGCCCCAGCATTTT. Rearrangement joined TRBV6-5 to TRBJ1-5; 8 bases in between match TRBD1. CDR1 and CDR2 are drawn from the germline V gene: MNHEY, SVGAGI. The cysteine opens and the phenylalanine closes a CDR3 of 15 amino acids. Only the CDR3 portion is preserved as DNA: 45 bases, with reading frame beginning at the first base. From V the trimming removes 5 bases and from J it removes 7 bases, while the gene matches leave 10 bases of the junction unaccounted for.